This T cell receptor beta chain was found in a study of CD8+ T cells in alopecia areata. Notes on the study in general: Scalp clonality, together with expanded CD8+ clones among the top 100, fell significantly with tofacitinib. Although TCR sharing was seen in mice, sharing across patients was less clear, possibly for HLA-related reasons.

On this clone itself: Antigen specificity is unknown.

Treatment described: oral pan-JAK inhibitor, 5-10 mg twice daily. Punch biopsies of lesional scalp, plus peripheral blood, were taken from alopecia areata patients. In each case, RNA was isolated and then reverse transcribed into cDNA as the sequencing template. Data came from immunoSEQ multiplex PCR; TCRdb stores just in-frame clones and leaves some out. The table shows 140,000 to 150,000 clones, with roughly 52% occurring only once. Losses at the gene ends were 5 bases for V and 4 bases for J; bases not matched to a gene: 5. The V gene's germline CDR1 is SEHNR and CDR2 FQNEAQ (reference sequence). The CDR3 totals 15 residues.

The sequence was obtained from a human donor with alopecia areata. The sequences come from CD8+ T cells sorted from blood, collected at week 4, from a patient treated with tofacitinib. The V gene is TRBV7-9, the J gene TRBJ2-3; 11 bases map to TRBD2. Here the CDR3 DNA reads TGTGCCAGCAGCCCCATAGCGGGGGGGGCAGATACGCAGTATTTT. Its translation is CASSPIAGGADTQYF.